Included here is one TCR beta chain sequence, with context. Its antigen is unidentified. Germline CDR1 is MGHRA and CDR2 is YSYEKL. With V trimmed by 6 bases and J by 4 bases, 9 bases remained unmatched. This CDR3 is 16 amino acids long. This entry comes from a study of radiotherapy plus CTLA-4 blockade in lung cancer. For the study at large: Among enrolled patients, 15% to 20% responded and 31% achieved disease control.

Study-level results: The best prediction of response reportedly came from early blood T cell clone dynamics, with interferon-beta. Radiotherapy was combined with ipilimumab, and tumor-derived TCR clones then expanded in blood.

Measured with immunoSEQ multiplex PCR; TCRdb has only the in-frame clones, and not every one. This table holds some 46,000 clones, roughly 80% found once. The material was peripheral blood, obtained from a patient treated with radiotherapy plus ipilimumab. This chain joins TRBV4-1 and TRBJ1-2; 12 positions match TRBD1. This receptor was obtained from a human donor with non-small cell lung cancer who had stable disease on radiotherapy plus ipilimumab. The CDR3 bases are TGCGCCAGCAGGGGGGACAGGGGGCGTCACATCTATGGCTACACCTTC. Translating it yields CASRGDRGRHIYGYTF.